The TCR beta chain under discussion was sequenced for a study of blood T cell repertoires in COVID-19. Study at large: Specimens from acute and convalescent COVID-19 originated in the United States, Italy and Spain.

After removal of 0 bases from V and 0 bases from J, the junction contained 11 bases not matched to a gene. The CDR3 has 20 residues. Germline V gives CDR1 LGHNA, CDR2 YSLEER. Generated by immunoSEQ multiplex PCR, the TCRdb table keeps only in-frame clones and is missing some. The repertoire holds over 45,000 clones, with roughly 90% as singletons. The sequence came from a man of 80 years or more in a cohort sampled during active COVID-19. Input material: peripheral blood. The rearrangement uses TRBV4-3 and TRBJ2-2, with 9 positions matching TRBD2. CDR3: CASSQDLPSGDIANTGELFF. CDR3 nucleotide sequence: TGCGCCAGCAGCCAAGATCTGCCTAGCGGGGACATCGCGAACACCGGGGAGCTGTTTTTT.